The 27 T cell receptor beta chains below were found in one sample sequenced in a study of CD8 T cells in ankylosing spondylitis. Notes on the study in general: The study identified a TCR beta motif of seven or eight highly homologous variants that appeared characteristic of ankylosing spondylitis blood.

Each CDR3 protein gets one entry after TCRdb re-called the 5' RACE reads with MiXCR. The sample carries 750,000 to 850,000 distinct CDR3 sequences, approximately 10% recorded once. No antigen is known for these receptors. The source material was blood, either unsorted or a sorted T cell fraction (not recorded which). The receptors here all came from a male donor with ankylosing spondylitis.

A few counts support this clonotype. This chain joins TRBV7-9 and TRBJ1-6; D is uncertain. V was shortened by 2 bases and J by 5 bases, with 4 bases between the two germline ends. This CDR3 has 13 amino acids. Germline CDR1 SEHNR, CDR2 FQNEAQ (reference sequence). The CDR3 coding sequence is TGTGCCAGCAGCTTAAAGGATAATTCACCCCTCCACTTT. Translated: CASSLKDNSPLHF.

The J gene is TRBJ1-2, the V gene TRBV12-3 or TRBV12-4, with 7 bases fitting TRBD1. V dropped 5 bases and J dropped 0; count of bases not matched to a gene: 6. The CDR3 is 15 amino acids. The CDR3 sequence is CASSQSTGPNYGYTF. As DNA, the CDR3 is TGTGCCAGCAGTCAGTCGACAGGGCCTAACTATGGCTACACCTTC.

This clonotype has only a few counts. The chain is built from TRBV7-2 and TRBJ2-7; 10 positions match TRBD1. After removal of 6 bases from V and 6 bases from J, the junction contained 8 bases not matched to a gene. The CDR3 has 14 amino acids. CDR1 is SGHTA and CDR2 is FQGNSA in the germline V gene. The DNA of the CDR3 is TGTGCCAGCAGGCCTGACAGGGGGCGAGTCGAGCAGTACTTC. Amino acids: CASRPDRGRVEQYF.

This sequence joins TRBV20-1 and TRBJ2-7; TRBD2 aligns across 8 bases. Germline V gene data show CDR1 as DFQATT and CDR2 as SNEGSKA (reference sequence). V lost 6 bases, J lost 0 bases, and 10 bases stayed unmatched. The CDR3 is made up of 15 amino acids. The CDR3 nucleotides read TGCAGTGCGACACCAATAGCGGGGCCCTCCTACGAGCAGTACTTC. Translation: CSATPIAGPSYEQYF.

The chain has TRBV20-1 and TRBJ2-7; perhaps TRBD1 as D (6 bases). Looked up from germline, CDR1 is DFQATT and CDR2 is SNEGSKA (reference sequence). V was clipped by 0 bases and J by 4 bases, with 10 bases between them. The CDR3 totals 13 residues. The CDR3 bases are TGCAGTGCTAGAGATGGTAGGGGGTACGAGCAGTACTTC. Its translation is CSARDGRGYEQYF.

CDR3 coding DNA: TGTGCCAGCAGCCCGGGGGGGGCTGCCTCCTACAATGAGCAGTTCTTC. This gives the protein CASSPGGAASYNEQFF. V usage is TRBV11-2 and J usage is TRBJ2-1; 8 bases fit TRBD2. This CDR3 is 16 amino acids long. V shed 5 bases and J 0 bases; nucleotides not matched to a gene: 6. From germline, CDR1 is SGHAT and CDR2 FQNNGV.

This clonotype was observed at least ten times. V and J are TRBV20-1 and TRBJ1-6; D unclear. V gave up 8 bases and J gave up 8 bases, with 13 bases separating them. The CDR3 runs to 12 residues. Germline lookup yields CDR1 DFQATT and CDR2 SNEGSKA (reference sequence). The CDR3 reads CSSSRADSPLHF. CDR3 nucleotide sequence: TGCAGTTCCTCACGGGCGGATTCACCCCTCCACTTT.

The table lists this clonotype with a few counts. This chain links TRBV7-8 with TRBJ2-1; possible D gene TRBD1, 6 bases. Per the germline V gene, CDR1 is SGHVS and CDR2 is FQNEAQ. The V end was cut by 5 bases, the J end by 4 bases, with 18 bases between. CDR3 size: 16 residues. Here the CDR3 DNA reads TGTGCCAGCAGCGAAAGGGGGTTGCCGCTATACAATGAGCAGTTCTTC. It translates to CASSERGLPLYNEQFF. Based on the CDR3 plus reference TRBV7-8 and TRBJ2-1, the full variable domain is GAGVSQSPRYKVAKRGQDVALRCDPISGHVSLFWYQQALGQGPEFLTYFQNEAQLDKSGLPSDRFFAERPEGSVSTLKIQRTQQEDSAVYLCASSERGLPLYNEQFFGPGTRLTVL.

The chain recombines TRBV7-2 with TRBJ2-7; D gene unclear. The CDR3 contains 11 residues. Trimming removed 8 bases at V and 2 bases at J, with 7 bases between. Germline V gene lookup returns CDR1 SGHTA and CDR2 FQGNSA. CDR3 residues: CASGVPYEQYF. CDR3 nucleotides: TGTGCCAGCGGGGTCCCCTACGAGCAGTACTTC.

This clonotype was picked up a small number of times. The chain is built from TRBV20-1 and TRBJ1-5; no firm D call. Germline assignment: CDR1 DFQATT and CDR2 SNEGSKA (reference sequence). CDR3 length: 12 amino acids. The V end lost 6 bases, the J end lost 3 bases, and 9 bases lay between the germline ends. The CDR3 nucleotides read TGCAGTGCCAGAAAGAACAATCAGCCCCAGCATTTT. It codes for CSARKNNQPQHF.

The chain recombines TRBV5-1 with TRBJ1-2; D is possibly TRBD1 (6 bases). CDR1 is SGHRS and CDR2 is YFSETQ in the germline V gene. With 0 bases removed from V and 3 bases from J, the gap between germline ends came to 15 bases. The CDR3 totals 16 residues. Here the CDR3 reads CASSLAAQGGDYGYTF. CDR3 nucleotide sequence: TGCGCCAGCAGCTTGGCCGCACAGGGTGGCGACTATGGCTACACCTTC. The full variable domain, its missing parts supplied by reference TRBV5-1 and TRBJ1-2, is KAGVTQTPRYLIKTRGQQVTLSCSPISGHRSVSWYQQTPGQGLQFLFEYFSETQRNKGNFPGRFSGRQFSNSRSEMNVSTLELGDSALYLCASSLAAQGGDYGYTFGSGTRLTVV.

The V and J genes are TRBV20-1 and TRBJ2-5, with D perhaps TRBD2 (6 bases). CDR3 size: 14 residues. The germline V gene has CDR1 DFQATT and CDR2 SNEGSKA (reference sequence). V was clipped by 7 bases and J by 4 bases, with 19 bases between them. The CDR3 DNA is TGCAGTGGAGAGGACCTGGGAGGCCGAGAGACCCAGTACTTC. This encodes CSGEDLGGRETQYF.

V is TRBV6-1 and J is TRBJ2-2; the match to TRBD2 covers 8 bases. Trimming at V came to 5 bases and at J to 2 bases, leaving 10 bases not matched to a gene. CDR1 is MNHNS and CDR2 is SASEGT in the germline V gene. This CDR3 spans 17 amino acids. The CDR3 loop reads CASSSPLAGPNTGELFF. The CDR3 region has the DNA TGTGCCAGCAGTAGTCCGCTAGCGGGTCCTAACACCGGGGAGCTGTTTTTT.

This clonotype was seen ten or more times. V gene TRBV20-1 combines with J gene TRBJ1-3; no firm D call. The CDR3 is 12 residues long. Germline V gene data show CDR1 as DFQATT and CDR2 as SNEGSKA (reference sequence). V shed 6 bases and J shed 4 bases, with 10 bases lying between them. The CDR3 DNA follows: TGCAGTGCCTGGACTGACGGAAACACCATATATTTT. This sequence encodes CSAWTDGNTIYF.

This clonotype came up a few times. The J gene is TRBJ2-2, the V gene TRBV5-5, with D perhaps given as TRBD1 or TRBD2 (5 bases each). The CDR3 loop spans 15 amino acids. CDR1 and CDR2 from the germline V gene are SGHKS and YYEKEE (reference sequence). V was cut by 4 bases and J by 6 bases, with 16 bases left in between. CDR3 sequence reads: CASSLAGEGAGELFF. In nucleotides, the CDR3 is TGTGCCAGCAGCCTCGCGGGTGAAGGGGCCGGGGAGCTGTTTTTT.

The rearrangement links TRBV19 to TRBJ2-3; D unresolved. The V gene lost 9 bases and the J gene lost 6 bases, with 10 bases spanning the gap. Germline loops: CDR1 LNHDA, CDR2 SQIVND (reference sequence). This CDR3 spans 11 amino acids. CDR3 coding DNA: TGTGCCAGCTTAATGGGGGATACGCAGTATTTT. Its protein product is CASLMGDTQYF.

This clonotype was seen ten or more times. The chain uses TRBV20-1 and TRBJ2-1, with D unresolved. In germline, CDR1 is DFQATT, CDR2 SNEGSKA (reference sequence). The CDR3 consists of 11 residues. CDR3 sequence: CSSPSYNEQFF. As DNA, the CDR3 is TGCAGCTCCCCCTCCTACAATGAGCAGTTCTTC.

The chain links TRBV2 to TRBJ1-5; the D gene is possibly TRBD1 (6 bases). V lost 2 bases and J lost 6, with 14 bases in between. CDR3 length: 15 amino acids. Germline V gene sequence: CDR1 SNHLY, CDR2 FYNNEI. Here the CDR3 DNA reads TGTGCCAGCAGTGAATTGGCAGGGGTCGGTCAGCCCCAGCATTTT. Its protein product is CASSELAGVGQPQHF.

This clonotype has more than one count but fewer than ten. The chain joins TRBV12-3 or TRBV12-4 to TRBJ1-1; D ambiguous. V was cut by 2 bases and J by 4 bases, with 11 bases left in between. The CDR3 runs 14 residues. The CDR3: CASSLLYTSTEAFF. In DNA, the CDR3 is TGTGCCAGCAGTTTACTGTACACGAGCACTGAAGCTTTCTTT.

This clonotype showed up just a few times. The chain joins TRBV24-1 to TRBJ2-6; D is possibly TRBD2 (7 bases). The CDR3 totals 14 residues. Germline CDR1 is KGHDR and CDR2 is SFDVKD. V was clipped by 7 bases and J by 2 bases, with 8 bases between them. CDR3 sequence: CATRGGAGANVLTF. Here the CDR3 DNA reads TGTGCCACCAGAGGGGGGGCTGGGGCCAACGTCCTGACTTTC.

The table lists this clonotype with many counts. The chain recombines TRBV5-1 with TRBJ1-2, with TRBD1 matching over 8 bases. The CDR3 extends over 14 amino acids. Trimming took 3 bases from V and 12 from J; bases not matched to a gene: 13. Germline V gene sequence: CDR1 SGHRS, CDR2 YFSETQ. The CDR3: CASSSGQDRVVDTF. Here the CDR3 DNA reads TGCGCCAGCAGCTCAGGACAGGACAGGGTCGTGGACACCTTC. Full variable domain (remainder filled in from reference TRBV5-1 and TRBJ1-2): KAGVTQTPRYLIKTRGQQVTLSCSPISGHRSVSWYQQTPGQGLQFLFEYFSETQRNKGNFPGRFSGRQFSNSRSEMNVSTLELGDSALYLCASSSGQDRVVDTFGSGTRLTVV.

In its sample, this clonotype was seen many times. The chain joins TRBV29-1 to TRBJ2-2; D perhaps matches TRBD1 (6 bases). Deletions cut 7 bases from V and 5 bases from J, with 8 bases between. CDR3 size: 11 residues. Germline loops: CDR1 SQVTM, CDR2 ANQGSEA. This CDR3 is CSAGHTGELFF. CDR3 nucleotide sequence: TGCAGCGCGGGACATACCGGGGAGCTGTTTTTT.

The chain links TRBV5-1 to TRBJ2-7, with 7 bases that match TRBD1. Germline trimming cut 1 base from V and 2 bases from J; bases unmatched to any gene: 9. This CDR3 has 16 residues. Per germline, CDR1 SGHRS and CDR2 YFSETQ. CDR3 sequence (DNA): TGCGCCAGCAGCTTGAACCCGGGACAGACGACCTACGAGCAGTACTTC. Its protein product is CASSLNPGQTTYEQYF.

On this clonotype: Just one base apart from a much larger clone, this may be a read error. V is TRBV29-1 and J is TRBJ1-1; D gene uncertain. The CDR3 loop spans 14 amino acids. Germline CDR1 SQVTM, CDR2 ANQGSEA. CDR3 DNA: TGCAGCGTTACCCCCCGGGTAGAGAACACTGATGCTTTCTTT. It translates to CSVTPRVENTDAFF.

The genes are TRBV7-2 and TRBJ2-7, with TRBD2 matching 10 bases. V was pared by 5 bases and J by 3 bases, with 10 bases of the junction left unmatched. The germline CDR1 and CDR2 sequences are SGHTA and FQGNSA. The CDR3 is made up of 16 amino acids. CDR3 loop: CASSTTSGDPYYEQYF. The CDR3, as DNA: TGTGCCAGCAGCACAACTAGCGGGGACCCTTACTACGAGCAGTACTTC.

This clonotype was detected only a few times. V and J are TRBV7-2 and TRBJ1-1; 9 nucleotides match TRBD1. The CDR3 length is 16 residues. The J segment lost 10 bases and the V segment lost 4 bases, leaving 16 bases of the junction unmatched. Germline V gene lookup returns CDR1 SGHTA and CDR2 FQGNSA. The CDR3 region is CASSSWTGAPRVSAFF. CDR3 nucleotides: TGTGCCAGCAGCTCCTGGACAGGGGCCCCCCGAGTCTCAGCTTTCTTT. The full variable domain, with the rest looked up from reference TRBV7-2 and TRBJ1-1, is GAGVSQSPSNKVTEKGKDVELRCDPISGHTALYWYRQSLGQGLEFLIYFQGNSAPDKSGLPSDRFSAERTGGSVSTLTIQRTQQEDSAVYLCASSSWTGAPRVSAFFGQGTRLTVV.

At least ten counts were recorded for this clonotype. A junction end diverges from the germline sequence, so it may reflect a read error. The CDR3 sequence is CASSLVGQTYEQYF. The CDR3 nucleotides read TGTGCCAGCAGCTTAGTGGGACAGACCTACGAGCAGTACTTC. The rearrangement uses TRBV5-1 and TRBJ2-7; 7 positions match TRBD1. The CDR3 length is 14 residues. The germline CDR1 and CDR2 sequences are SGHRS and YFSETQ.